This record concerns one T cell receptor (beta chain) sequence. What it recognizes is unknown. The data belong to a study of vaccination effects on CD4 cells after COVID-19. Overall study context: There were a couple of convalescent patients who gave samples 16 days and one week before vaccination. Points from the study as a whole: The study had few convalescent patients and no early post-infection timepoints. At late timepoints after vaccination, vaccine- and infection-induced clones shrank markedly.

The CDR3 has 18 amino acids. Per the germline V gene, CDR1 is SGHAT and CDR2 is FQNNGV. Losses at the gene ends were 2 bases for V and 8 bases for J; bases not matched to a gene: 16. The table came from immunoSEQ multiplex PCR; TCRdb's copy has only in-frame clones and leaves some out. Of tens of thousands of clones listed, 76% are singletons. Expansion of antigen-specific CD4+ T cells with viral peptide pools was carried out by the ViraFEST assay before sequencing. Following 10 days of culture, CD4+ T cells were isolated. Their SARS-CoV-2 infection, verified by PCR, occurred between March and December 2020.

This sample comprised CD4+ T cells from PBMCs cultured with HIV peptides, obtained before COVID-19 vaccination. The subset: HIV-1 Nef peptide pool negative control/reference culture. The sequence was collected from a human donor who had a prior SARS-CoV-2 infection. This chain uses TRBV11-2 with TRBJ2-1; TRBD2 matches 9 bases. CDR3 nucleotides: TGTGCCAGCAGCTTACCTATAGTGGTAGCGGGAGTAAGAGATGAGCAGTTCTTC. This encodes CASSLPIVVAGVRDEQFF.